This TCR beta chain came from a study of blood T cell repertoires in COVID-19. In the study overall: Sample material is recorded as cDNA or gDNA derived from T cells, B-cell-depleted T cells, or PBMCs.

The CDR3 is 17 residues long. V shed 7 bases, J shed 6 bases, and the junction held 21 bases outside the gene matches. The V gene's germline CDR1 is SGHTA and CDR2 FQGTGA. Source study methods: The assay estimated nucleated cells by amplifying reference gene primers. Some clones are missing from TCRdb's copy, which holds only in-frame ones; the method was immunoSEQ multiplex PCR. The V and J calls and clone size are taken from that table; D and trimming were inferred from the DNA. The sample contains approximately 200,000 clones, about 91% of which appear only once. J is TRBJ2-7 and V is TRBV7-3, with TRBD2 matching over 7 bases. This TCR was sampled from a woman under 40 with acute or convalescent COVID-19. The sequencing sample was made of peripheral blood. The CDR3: CASNPHPRRTGEGEQYF. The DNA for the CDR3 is TGTGCCAGCAACCCTCATCCCCGCAGGACGGGGGAGGGCGAGCAGTACTTC. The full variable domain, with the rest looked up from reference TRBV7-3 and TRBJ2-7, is GAGVSQTPSNKVTEKGKYVELRCDPISGHTALYWYRQSLGQGPEFLIYFQGTGAADDSGLPNDRFFAVRPEGSVSTLKIQRTERGDSAVYLCASNPHPRRTGEGEQYFGPGTRLTVT.